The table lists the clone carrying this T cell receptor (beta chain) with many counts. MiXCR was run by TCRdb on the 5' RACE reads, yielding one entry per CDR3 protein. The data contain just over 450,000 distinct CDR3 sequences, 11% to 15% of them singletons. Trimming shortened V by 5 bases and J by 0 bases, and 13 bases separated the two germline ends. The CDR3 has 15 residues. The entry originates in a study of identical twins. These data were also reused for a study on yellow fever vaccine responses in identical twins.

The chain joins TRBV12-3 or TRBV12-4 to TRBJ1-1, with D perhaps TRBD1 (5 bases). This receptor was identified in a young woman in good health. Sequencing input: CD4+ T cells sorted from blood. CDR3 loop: CASSPDGGMNTEAFF. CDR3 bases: TGTGCCAGCAGTCCGGACGGGGGGATGAACACTGAAGCTTTCTTT.